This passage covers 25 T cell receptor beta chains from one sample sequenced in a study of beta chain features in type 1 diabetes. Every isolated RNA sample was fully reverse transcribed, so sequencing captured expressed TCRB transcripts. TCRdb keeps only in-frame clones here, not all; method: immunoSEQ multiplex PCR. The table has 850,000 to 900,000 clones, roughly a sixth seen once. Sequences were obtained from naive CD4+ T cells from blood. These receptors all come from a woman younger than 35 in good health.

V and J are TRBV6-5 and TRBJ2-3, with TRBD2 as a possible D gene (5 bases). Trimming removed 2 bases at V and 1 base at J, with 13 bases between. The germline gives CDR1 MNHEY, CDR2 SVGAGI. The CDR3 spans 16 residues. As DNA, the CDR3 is TGTGCCAGCAGTTACGGGCCGGGAAGGGGCACAGATACGCAGTATTTT. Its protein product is CASSYGPGRGTDTQYF.

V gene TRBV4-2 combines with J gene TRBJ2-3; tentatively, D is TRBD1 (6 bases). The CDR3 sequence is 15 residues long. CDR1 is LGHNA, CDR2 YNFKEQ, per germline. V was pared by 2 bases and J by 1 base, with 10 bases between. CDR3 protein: CASSQRGIGTDTQYF. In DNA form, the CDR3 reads TGTGCCAGCAGCCAAAGGGGGATAGGCACAGATACGCAGTATTTT.

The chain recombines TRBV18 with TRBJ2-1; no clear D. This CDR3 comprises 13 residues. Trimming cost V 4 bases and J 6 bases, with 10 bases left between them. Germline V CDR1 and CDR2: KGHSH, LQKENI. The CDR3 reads CASSLHLGNEQFF. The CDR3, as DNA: TGTGCCAGCTCACTACACCTGGGCAATGAGCAGTTCTTC.

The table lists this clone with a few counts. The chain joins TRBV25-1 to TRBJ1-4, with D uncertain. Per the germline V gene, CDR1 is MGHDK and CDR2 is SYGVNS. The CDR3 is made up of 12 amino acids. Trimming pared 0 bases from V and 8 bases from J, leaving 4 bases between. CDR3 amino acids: CASSEYKEKLFF. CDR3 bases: TGTGCCAGCAGTGAATATAAGGAAAAACTGTTTTTT.

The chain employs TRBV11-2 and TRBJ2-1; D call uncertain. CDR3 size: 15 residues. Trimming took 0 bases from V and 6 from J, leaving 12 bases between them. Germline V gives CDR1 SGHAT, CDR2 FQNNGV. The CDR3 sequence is CASSLDGWATNEQFF. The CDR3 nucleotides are TGTGCCAGCAGCTTAGATGGTTGGGCCACCAATGAGCAGTTCTTC.

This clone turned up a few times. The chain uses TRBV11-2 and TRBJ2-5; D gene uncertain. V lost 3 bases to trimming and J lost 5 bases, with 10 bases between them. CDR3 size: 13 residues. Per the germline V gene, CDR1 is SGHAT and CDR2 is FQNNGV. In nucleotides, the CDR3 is TGTGCCAGCAGCTTTAGGGCACAGGAGACCCAGTACTTC. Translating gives CASSFRAQETQYF.

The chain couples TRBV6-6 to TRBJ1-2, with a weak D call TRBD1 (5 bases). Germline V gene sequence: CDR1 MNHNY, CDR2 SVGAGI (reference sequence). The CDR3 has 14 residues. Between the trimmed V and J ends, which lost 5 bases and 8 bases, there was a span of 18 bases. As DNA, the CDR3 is TGTGCCAGCAGTCCAGGGCCACAAGTGTCCGGCTACACCTTC. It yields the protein CASSPGPQVSGYTF.

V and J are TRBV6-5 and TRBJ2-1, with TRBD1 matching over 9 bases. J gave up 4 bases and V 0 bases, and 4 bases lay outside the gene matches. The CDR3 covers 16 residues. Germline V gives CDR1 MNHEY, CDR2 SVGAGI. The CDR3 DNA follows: TGTGCCAGCAGTTACTCGTCGACAGGGGGATACAATGAGCAGTTCTTC. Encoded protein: CASSYSSTGGYNEQFF.

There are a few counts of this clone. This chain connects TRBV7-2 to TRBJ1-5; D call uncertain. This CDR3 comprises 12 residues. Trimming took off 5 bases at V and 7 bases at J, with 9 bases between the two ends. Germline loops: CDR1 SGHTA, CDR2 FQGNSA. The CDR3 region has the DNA TGTGCCAGCAGCGGATTAGGCCAGCCCCAGCATTTT. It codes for CASSGLGQPQHF.

For the CDR3, the DNA is TGTGCCAGCAGTGACCTATTGTATTTT. Protein product: CASSDLLYF. The chain uses TRBV6-4 and TRBJ1-3, with unresolved D. Germline CDR1 MRHNA, CDR2 SNTAGT. V lost 2 bases, J lost 16 bases, and 6 bases lay in between. CDR3 length equals 9 residues.

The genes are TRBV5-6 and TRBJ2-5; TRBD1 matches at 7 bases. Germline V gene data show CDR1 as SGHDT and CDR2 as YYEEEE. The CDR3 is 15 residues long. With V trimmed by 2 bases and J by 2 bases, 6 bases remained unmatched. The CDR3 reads CASSLKGAQQETQYF. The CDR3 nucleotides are TGTGCCAGCAGCTTAAAGGGGGCGCAGCAAGAGACCCAGTACTTC.

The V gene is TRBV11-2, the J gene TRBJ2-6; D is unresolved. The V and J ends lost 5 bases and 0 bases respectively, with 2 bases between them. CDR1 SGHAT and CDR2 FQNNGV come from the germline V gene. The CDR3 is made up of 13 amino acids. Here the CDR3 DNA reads TGTGCCAGCAGCCCCTCTGGGGCCAACGTCCTGACTTTC. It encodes CASSPSGANVLTF.

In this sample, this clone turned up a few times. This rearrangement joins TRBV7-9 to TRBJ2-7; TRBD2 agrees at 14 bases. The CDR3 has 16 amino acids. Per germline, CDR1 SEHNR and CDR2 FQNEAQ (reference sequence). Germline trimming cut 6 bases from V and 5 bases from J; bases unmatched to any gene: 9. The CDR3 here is CASRPGTSGSLDEQYF. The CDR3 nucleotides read TGTGCCAGCAGACCCGGGACTAGCGGGAGTTTGGACGAGCAGTACTTC.

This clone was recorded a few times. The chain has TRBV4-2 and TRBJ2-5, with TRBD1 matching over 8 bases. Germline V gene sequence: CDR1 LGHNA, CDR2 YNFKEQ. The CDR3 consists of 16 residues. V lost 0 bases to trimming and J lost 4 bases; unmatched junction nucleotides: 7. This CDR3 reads CASSQDRQGALETQYF. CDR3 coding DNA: TGTGCCAGCAGCCAAGATCGGCAGGGGGCCTTAGAGACCCAGTACTTC.

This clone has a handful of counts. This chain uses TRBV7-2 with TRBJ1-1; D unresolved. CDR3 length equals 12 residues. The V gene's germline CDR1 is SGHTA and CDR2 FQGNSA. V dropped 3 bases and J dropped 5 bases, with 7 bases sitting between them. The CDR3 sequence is CASSFFTTEAFF. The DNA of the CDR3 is TGTGCCAGCAGCTTTTTCACGACTGAAGCTTTCTTT.

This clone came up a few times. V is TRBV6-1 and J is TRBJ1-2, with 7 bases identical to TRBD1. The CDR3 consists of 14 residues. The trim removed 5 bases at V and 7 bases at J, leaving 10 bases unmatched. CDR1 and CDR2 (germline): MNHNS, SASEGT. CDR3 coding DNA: TGTGCCAGCAGTTATTTGGGGACAGCACGTGGCTACACCTTC. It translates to CASSYLGTARGYTF.

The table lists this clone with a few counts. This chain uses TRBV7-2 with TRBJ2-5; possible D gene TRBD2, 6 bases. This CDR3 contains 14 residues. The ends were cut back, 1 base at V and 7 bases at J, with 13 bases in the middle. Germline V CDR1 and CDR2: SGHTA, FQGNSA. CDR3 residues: CASSLEWGGGTQYF. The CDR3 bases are TGTGCCAGCAGCTTAGAATGGGGAGGCGGGACCCAGTACTTC.

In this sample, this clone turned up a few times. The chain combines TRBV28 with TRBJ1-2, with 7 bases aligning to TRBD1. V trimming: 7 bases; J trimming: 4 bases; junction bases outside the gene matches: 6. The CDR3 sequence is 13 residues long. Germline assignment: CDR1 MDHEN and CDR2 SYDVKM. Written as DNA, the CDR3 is TGTGCCAGCACTCAGACAGGGCTCTATGGCTACACCTTC. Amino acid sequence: CASTQTGLYGYTF.

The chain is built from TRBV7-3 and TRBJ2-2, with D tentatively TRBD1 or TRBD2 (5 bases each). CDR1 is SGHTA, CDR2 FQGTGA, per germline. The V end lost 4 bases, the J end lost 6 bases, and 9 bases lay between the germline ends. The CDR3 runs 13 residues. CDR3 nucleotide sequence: TGTGCCAGCAGCTCCGGGACCGCCGGGGAGCTGTTTTTT. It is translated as CASSSGTAGELFF.

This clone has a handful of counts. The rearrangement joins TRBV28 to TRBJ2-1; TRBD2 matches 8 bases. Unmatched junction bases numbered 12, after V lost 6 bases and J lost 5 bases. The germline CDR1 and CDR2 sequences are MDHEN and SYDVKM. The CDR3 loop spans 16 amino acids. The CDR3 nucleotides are TGTGCCAGCAGCCTCCTAGGGACTAGTGGACACAATGAGCAGTTCTTC. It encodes CASSLLGTSGHNEQFF.

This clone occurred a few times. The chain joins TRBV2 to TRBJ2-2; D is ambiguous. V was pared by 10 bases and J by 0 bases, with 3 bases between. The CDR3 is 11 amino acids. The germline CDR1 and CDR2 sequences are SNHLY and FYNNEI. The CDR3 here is CATTNTGELFF. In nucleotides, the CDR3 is TGTGCCACCACGAACACCGGGGAGCTGTTTTTT. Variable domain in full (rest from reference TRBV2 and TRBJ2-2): EPEVTQTPSHQVTQMGQEVILRCVPISNHLYFYWYRQILGQKVEFLVSFYNNEISEKSEIFDDQFSVERPDGSNFTLKIRSTKLEDSAMYFCATTNTGELFFGEGSRLTVL.

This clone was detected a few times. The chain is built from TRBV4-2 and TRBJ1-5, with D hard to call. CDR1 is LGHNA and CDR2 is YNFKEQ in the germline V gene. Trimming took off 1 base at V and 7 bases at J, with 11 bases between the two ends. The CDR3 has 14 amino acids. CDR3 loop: CASSQVGGGQPQHF. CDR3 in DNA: TGTGCCAGCAGCCAAGTGGGAGGCGGGCAGCCCCAGCATTTT.

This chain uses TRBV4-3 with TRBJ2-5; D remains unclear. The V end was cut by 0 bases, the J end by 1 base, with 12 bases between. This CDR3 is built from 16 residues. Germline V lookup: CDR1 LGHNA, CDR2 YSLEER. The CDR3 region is CASSQEFLQVQETQYF. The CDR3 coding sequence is TGCGCCAGCAGCCAAGAATTTCTTCAGGTCCAAGAGACCCAGTACTTC.

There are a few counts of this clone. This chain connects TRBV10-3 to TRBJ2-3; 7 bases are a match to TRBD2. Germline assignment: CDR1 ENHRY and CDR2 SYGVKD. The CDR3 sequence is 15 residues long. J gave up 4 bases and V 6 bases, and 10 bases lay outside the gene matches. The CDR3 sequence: CAISVRAGVADTQYF. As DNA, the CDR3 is TGTGCCATCAGCGTTAGGGCGGGAGTAGCAGATACGCAGTATTTT.

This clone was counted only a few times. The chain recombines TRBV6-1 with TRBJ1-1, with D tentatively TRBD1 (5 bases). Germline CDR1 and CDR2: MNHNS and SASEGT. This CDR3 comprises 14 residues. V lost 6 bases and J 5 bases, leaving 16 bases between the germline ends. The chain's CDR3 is CASSRGGSLTEAFF. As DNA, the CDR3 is TGTGCCAGCAGCCGGGGGGGTAGCTTGACTGAAGCTTTCTTT.